This section outlines one T cell receptor (beta chain) sequence together with its context. The antigen it binds to is not known. One base away there is no much larger clone; base qualities are not given. The data stem from a study of T cell changes during pregnancy in multiple sclerosis (dated 2019 in TCRdb). Background on the whole study: The study examined how the T cell repertoire changed over the course of pregnancy in women with multiple sclerosis.

V trim: 4 bases; J trim: 4 bases; unmatched bases: 16. Reading from cysteine to phenylalanine, the CDR3 counts 18 amino acids. Only CDR3 DNA is held: 54 bases, read in frame from base 1. CDR1 is given as LNHDA and CDR2 as SQIVND, both from the germline V gene (reference sequence). Libraries were constructed by the immunoSEQ multiplex PCR assay. Here the immuneACCESS table is served through TCRdb, limited to in-frame sequences with V and J called. Missing clones are a known gap in these copies; in checked studies unresolved V genes cover under half, and the rest lacks a known reason. The sample has tens of thousands of clones on record, approximately 92% of them singletons. The ten largest clones add up to around 2.8% of the sample.

The sequence was collected from a female donor in good health, enrolled as a control in a pregnancy study. The V and J segments used are TRBV19 and TRBJ1-1, with 9 bases matching TRBD1. This material consisted of peripheral blood, taken in the second trimester of pregnancy. The sequenced DNA: TGTGCCAGTAGTACTGATTACCGGGACAGGGTGGCGGGCACTGAAGCTTTCTTT. It codes for CASSTDYRDRVAGTEAFF.